The source of this T cell receptor (beta chain) is a study of high-grade serous ovarian cancer treatment subgroups. Study context: Mean per sample: around 13,000 reads, about 6,900 unique TCR beta rearrangements.

About this clone: Antigen specificity is unknown.

Tumor samples were taken before definitive surgery or chemotherapy. CDR3 length equals 14 residues. Germline lookup yields CDR1 SNHLY and CDR2 FYNNEI. The ends were cut back, 6 bases at V and 1 base at J, with 9 bases in the middle. Whole-study findings and limits: Repertoire analysis covered CDR3 alone, not CDR1 or CDR2. Tumors within one patient showed repertoire similarity of about 0.095 to 0.85.

Data came from immunoSEQ multiplex PCR; TCRdb stores just in-frame clones and leaves some out. The profile covers 15,000 to 20,000 clones, with roughly two thirds appearing a single time and approximately 4.5% taken by the ten largest. Input material: tumor tissue. V is TRBV2 and J is TRBJ1-4, with D perhaps matching TRBD1 (6 bases). The TCR sequence derives from a human donor with high-grade serous ovarian cancer. Here the CDR3 DNA reads TGTGCCAGCAGAGACAGGCGAACTAATGAAAAACTGTTTTTT. This codes for CASRDRRTNEKLFF.